Described below is a single T cell receptor (beta chain) sequence and its context. Its antigen remains unknown. A multiplex PCR was run with 60 Vbeta primers and 13 Jbeta primers. The protocol was immunoSEQ multiplex PCR, while the TCRdb copy is restricted to in-frame clones and leaves out a portion. The sample has 150,000 to 200,000 clones; around two thirds are singletons. These data belong to a study of cytomegalovirus exposure and HLA in healthy donors. In the study overall: Falling in the Caucasian-associated ancestry cluster were 80% to 90% of under 500 genotyped donors.

The germline V gene has CDR1 MNHNS and CDR2 SASEGT. This CDR3 comprises 13 residues. V was pared by 8 bases and J by 2 bases, with 5 bases of the junction left unmatched. Study results and limitations: When analyzed later, a missense DCLRE1C variant was found to be linked to TCR beta V- and J-gene trimming.

The receptor was isolated from a man aged 35-49 years in good health and CMV-seronegative. The material sequenced was PBMCs. V and J are TRBV6-1 and TRBJ2-5; 7 bases are shared with TRBD1. The CDR3 spells CASRRQGQETQYF. The CDR3 DNA reads TGTGCCAGCCGACGACAGGGTCAAGAGACCCAGTACTTC.